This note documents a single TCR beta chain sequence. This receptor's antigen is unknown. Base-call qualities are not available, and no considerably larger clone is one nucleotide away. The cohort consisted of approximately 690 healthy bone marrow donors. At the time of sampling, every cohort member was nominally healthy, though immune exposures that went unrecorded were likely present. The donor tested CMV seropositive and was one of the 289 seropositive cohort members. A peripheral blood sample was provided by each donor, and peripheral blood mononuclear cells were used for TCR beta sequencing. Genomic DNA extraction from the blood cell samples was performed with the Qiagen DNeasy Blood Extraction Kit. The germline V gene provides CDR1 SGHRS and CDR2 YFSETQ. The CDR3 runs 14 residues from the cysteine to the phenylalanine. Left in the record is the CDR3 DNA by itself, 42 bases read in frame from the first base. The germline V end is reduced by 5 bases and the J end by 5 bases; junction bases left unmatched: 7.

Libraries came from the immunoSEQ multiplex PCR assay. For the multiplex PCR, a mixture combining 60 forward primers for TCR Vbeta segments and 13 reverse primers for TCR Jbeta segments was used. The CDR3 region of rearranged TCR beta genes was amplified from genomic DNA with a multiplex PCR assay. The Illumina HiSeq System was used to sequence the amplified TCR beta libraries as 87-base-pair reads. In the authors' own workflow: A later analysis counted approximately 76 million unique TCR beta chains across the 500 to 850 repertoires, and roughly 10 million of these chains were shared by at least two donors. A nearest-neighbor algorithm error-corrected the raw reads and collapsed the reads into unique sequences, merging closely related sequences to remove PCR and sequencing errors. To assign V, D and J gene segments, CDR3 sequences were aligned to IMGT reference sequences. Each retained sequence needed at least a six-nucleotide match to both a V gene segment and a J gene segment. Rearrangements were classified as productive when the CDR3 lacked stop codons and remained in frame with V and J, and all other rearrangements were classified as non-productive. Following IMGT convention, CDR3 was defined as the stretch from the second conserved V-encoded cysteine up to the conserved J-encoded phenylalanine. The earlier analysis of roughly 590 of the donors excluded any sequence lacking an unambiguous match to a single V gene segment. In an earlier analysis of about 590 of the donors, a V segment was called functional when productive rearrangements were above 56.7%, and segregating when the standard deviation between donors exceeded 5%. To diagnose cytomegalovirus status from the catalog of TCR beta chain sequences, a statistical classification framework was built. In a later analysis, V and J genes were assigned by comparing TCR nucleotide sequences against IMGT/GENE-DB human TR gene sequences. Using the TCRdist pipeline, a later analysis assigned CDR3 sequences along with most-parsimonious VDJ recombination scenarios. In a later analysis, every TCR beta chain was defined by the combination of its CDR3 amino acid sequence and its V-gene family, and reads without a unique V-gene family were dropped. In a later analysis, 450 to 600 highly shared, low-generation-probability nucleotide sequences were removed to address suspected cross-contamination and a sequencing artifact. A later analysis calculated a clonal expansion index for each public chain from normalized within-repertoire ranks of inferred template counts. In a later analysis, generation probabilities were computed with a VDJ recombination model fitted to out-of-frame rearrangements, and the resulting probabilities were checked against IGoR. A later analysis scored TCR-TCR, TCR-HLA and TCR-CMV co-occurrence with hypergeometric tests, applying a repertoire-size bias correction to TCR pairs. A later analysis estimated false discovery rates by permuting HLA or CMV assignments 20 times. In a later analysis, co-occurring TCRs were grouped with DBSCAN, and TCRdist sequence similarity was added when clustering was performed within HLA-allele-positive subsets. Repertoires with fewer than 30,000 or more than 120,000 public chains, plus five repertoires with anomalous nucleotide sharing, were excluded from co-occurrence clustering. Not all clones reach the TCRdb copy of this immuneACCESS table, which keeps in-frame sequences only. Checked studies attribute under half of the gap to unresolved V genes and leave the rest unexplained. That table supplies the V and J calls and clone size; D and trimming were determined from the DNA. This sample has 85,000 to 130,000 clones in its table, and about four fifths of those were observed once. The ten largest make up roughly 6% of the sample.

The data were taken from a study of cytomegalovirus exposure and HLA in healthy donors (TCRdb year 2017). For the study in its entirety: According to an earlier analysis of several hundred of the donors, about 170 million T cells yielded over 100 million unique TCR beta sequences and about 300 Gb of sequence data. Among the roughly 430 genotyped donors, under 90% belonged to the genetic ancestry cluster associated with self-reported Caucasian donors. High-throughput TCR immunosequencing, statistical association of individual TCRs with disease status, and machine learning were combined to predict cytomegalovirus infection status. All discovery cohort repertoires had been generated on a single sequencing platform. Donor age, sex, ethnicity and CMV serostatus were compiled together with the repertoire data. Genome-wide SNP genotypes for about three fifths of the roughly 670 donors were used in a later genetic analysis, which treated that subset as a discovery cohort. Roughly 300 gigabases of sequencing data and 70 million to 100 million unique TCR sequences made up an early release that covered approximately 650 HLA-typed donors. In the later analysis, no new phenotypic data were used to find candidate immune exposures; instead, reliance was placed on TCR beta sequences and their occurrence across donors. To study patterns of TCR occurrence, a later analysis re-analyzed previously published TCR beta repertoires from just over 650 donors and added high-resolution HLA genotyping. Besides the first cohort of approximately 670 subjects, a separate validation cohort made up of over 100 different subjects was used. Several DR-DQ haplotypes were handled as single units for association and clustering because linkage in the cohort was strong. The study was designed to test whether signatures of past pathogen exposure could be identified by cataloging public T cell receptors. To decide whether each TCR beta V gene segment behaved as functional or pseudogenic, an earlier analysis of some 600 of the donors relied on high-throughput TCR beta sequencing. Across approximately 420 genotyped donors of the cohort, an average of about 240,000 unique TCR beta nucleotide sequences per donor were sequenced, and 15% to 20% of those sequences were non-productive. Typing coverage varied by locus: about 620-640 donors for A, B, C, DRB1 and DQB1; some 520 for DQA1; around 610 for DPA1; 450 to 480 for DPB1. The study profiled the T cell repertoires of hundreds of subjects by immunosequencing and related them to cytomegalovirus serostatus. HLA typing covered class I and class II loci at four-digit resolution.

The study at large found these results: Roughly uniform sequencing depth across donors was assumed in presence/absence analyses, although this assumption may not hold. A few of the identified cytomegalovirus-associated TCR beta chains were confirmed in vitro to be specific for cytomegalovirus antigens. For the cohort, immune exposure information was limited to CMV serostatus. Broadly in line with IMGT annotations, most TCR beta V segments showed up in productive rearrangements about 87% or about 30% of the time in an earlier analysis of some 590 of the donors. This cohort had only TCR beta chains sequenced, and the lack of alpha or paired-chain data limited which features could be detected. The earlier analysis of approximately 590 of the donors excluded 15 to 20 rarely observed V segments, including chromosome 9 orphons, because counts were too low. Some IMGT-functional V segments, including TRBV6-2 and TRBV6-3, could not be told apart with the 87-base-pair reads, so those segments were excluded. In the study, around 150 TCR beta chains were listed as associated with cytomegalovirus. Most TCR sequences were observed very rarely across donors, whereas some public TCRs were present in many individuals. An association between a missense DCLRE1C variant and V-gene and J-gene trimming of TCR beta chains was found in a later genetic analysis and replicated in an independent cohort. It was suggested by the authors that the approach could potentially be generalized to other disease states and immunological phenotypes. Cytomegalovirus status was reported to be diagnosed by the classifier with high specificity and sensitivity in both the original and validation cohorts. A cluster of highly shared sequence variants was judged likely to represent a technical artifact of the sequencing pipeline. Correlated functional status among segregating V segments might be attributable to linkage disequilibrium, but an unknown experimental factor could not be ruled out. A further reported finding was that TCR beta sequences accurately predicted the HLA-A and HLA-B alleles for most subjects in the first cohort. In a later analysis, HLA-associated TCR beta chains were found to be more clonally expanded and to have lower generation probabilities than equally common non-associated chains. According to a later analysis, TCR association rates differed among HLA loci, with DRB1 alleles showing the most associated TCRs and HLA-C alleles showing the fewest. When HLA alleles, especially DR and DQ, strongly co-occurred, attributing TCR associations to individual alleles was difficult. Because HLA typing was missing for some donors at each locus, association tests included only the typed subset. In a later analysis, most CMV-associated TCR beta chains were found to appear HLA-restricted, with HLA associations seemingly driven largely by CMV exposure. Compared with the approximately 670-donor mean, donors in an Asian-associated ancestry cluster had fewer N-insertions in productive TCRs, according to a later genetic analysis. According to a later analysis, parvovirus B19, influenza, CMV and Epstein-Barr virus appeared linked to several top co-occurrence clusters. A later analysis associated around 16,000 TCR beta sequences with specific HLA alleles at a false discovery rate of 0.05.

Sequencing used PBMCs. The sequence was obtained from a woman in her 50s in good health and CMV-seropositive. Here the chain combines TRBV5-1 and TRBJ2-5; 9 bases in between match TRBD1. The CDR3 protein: CASSTGQGWETQYF. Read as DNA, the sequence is TGCGCCAGCAGTACGGGACAGGGTTGGGAGACCCAGTACTTC.